This passage covers 25 T cell receptor beta chains from one sample sequenced in a study of cytomegalovirus exposure and HLA in healthy donors. PCR used 60 Vbeta primers and 13 Jbeta primers. The repertoire was sequenced with immunoSEQ multiplex PCR; TCRdb's copy has only in-frame clones and lacks some. The table lists around 140,000 clones, around 80% of them singletons. The specimen was PBMCs. The receptors shown here come from a young woman in good health and CMV-seronegative.

This clone was detected a few times. The CDR3 sequence is CASSPLRQGGTGELFF. The DNA of the CDR3 is TGTGCCAGCTCACCACTACGACAGGGGGGCACCGGGGAGCTGTTTTTT. The rearrangement uses TRBV18 and TRBJ2-2; 9 bases fit TRBD1. V shed 1 base and J 4 bases; nucleotides not matched to a gene: 4. The germline V gene has CDR1 KGHSH and CDR2 LQKENI. This CDR3 is 16 amino acids long.

The gene calls are TRBV5-4 and TRBJ2-1; 11 bases map to TRBD2. V was pared by 6 bases and J by 5 bases, with 4 bases of the junction left unmatched. Germline V gene data show CDR1 as SGHNT and CDR2 as YYREEE (reference sequence). The CDR3 runs to 14 residues. The CDR3 nucleotides read TGTGCCAGCAACGTAGCGGGAGGGCACAATGAGCAGTTCTTC. Translation: CASNVAGGHNEQFF.

This chain uses TRBV13 with TRBJ2-7; 12 bases fit TRBD2. V dropped 0 bases and J dropped 1; count of bases not matched to a gene: 4. Germline assignment: CDR1 PRHDT and CDR2 FYEKMQ (reference sequence). There are 17 residues in the CDR3. CDR3 loop: CASSLGTSGRGSYEQYF. Written as DNA, the CDR3 is TGTGCCAGCAGCTTAGGGACTAGCGGGAGAGGGTCCTACGAGCAGTACTTC.

The chain is built from TRBV4-2 and TRBJ2-5, with 8 bases identical to TRBD2. V dropped 1 base and J dropped 1; count of bases not matched to a gene: 5. This CDR3 is built from 16 residues. Germline V gene lookup returns CDR1 LGHNA and CDR2 YNFKEQ. CDR3 sequence: CASSQAASGSQETQYF. CDR3 DNA sequence: TGTGCCAGCAGCCAAGCTGCGAGCGGGAGCCAAGAGACCCAGTACTTC.

This chain connects TRBV7-8 to TRBJ2-5, with D possibly being TRBD2 (5 bases). V was clipped by 1 base and J by 1 base, with 10 bases between them. The length of the CDR3 is 15 residues. Germline values: CDR1 SGHVS, CDR2 FQNEAQ. CDR3 region: CASSLEADSQETQYF. The CDR3 nucleotides read TGTGCCAGCAGCTTAGAAGCGGACTCCCAAGAGACCCAGTACTTC.

This chain connects TRBV6-4 to TRBJ1-4; D gene unclear. V was shortened by 3 bases and J by 7 bases, with 12 bases between the two germline ends. CDR1 and CDR2 (germline): MRHNA, SNTAGT. CDR3 size: 14 residues. CDR3 in amino acids: CASSEVSGSEKLFF. In DNA form, the CDR3 reads TGTGCCAGCAGTGAAGTCTCAGGCAGTGAAAAACTGTTTTTT.

This clone was seen a few times. This rearrangement joins TRBV5-6 to TRBJ1-1; D gene ambiguous. Trimming cost V 5 bases and J 4 bases, with 12 bases left between them. Germline assignment: CDR1 SGHDT and CDR2 YYEEEE. This CDR3 has 13 amino acids. The CDR3, as DNA: TGTGCCAGCAGTATGGCGGGGTCCACTGAAGCTTTCTTT. The encoded protein is CASSMAGSTEAFF.

This clone was detected only once. The chain joins TRBV19 to TRBJ2-3, with 7 bases lining up with TRBD2. The V and J ends lost 3 bases and 4 bases, in that order; junction bases with no gene match: 4. Germline V gene data show CDR1 as LNHDA and CDR2 as SQIVND (reference sequence). The CDR3 runs to 14 residues. This CDR3 is CASSIGGSADTQYF. The CDR3 nucleotides are TGTGCCAGTAGTATTGGCGGGAGTGCAGATACGCAGTATTTT. Full variable domain (remainder filled in from reference TRBV19 and TRBJ2-3): DGGITQSPKYLFRKEGQNVTLSCEQNLNHDAMYWYRQDPGQGLRLIYYSQIVNDFQKGDIAEGYSVSREKKESFPLTVTSAQKNPTAFYLCASSIGGSADTQYFGPGTRLTVL.

V usage is TRBV4-1 and J usage is TRBJ2-5, with 7 bases identical to TRBD2. Germline V gene lookup returns CDR1 MGHRA and CDR2 YSYEKL. V was clipped by 4 bases and J by 5 bases; unmatched bases: 7. The CDR3 covers 14 residues. This CDR3 is CASSRSELAETQYF. Here the CDR3 DNA reads TGCGCCAGCAGCCGGTCCGAACTAGCGGAGACCCAGTACTTC.

The chain joins TRBV7-2 to TRBJ2-5; 12 bases agree with TRBD2. Losses at the gene ends were 5 bases for V and 2 bases for J; bases not matched to a gene: 9. The germline gives CDR1 SGHTA, CDR2 FQGNSA. The CDR3 runs 17 residues. Here the CDR3 DNA reads TGTGCCAGCAGCCAGGGGACTAGCGGGCCTCTTCAAGAGACCCAGTACTTC. Its protein is CASSQGTSGPLQETQYF.

This chain connects TRBV10-3 to TRBJ1-3; TRBD1 might be the D (5 bases). This CDR3 has 12 amino acids. Trimming left V 10 bases short and J 0 bases short, with 7 bases between. CDR1 ENHRY and CDR2 SYGVKD come from the germline V gene. The CDR3, as DNA: TGTGCCAGCCAGGGCTCTGGAAACACCATATATTTT. Amino acids: CASQGSGNTIYF.

This clone was seen a handful of times. This chain joins TRBV11-2 and TRBJ2-7; 9 positions agree with TRBD1. Germline V lookup: CDR1 SGHAT, CDR2 FQNNGV. The V and J ends lost 3 bases and 4 bases, in that order; junction bases with no gene match: 1. The CDR3 is 13 residues long. CDR3 in DNA: TGTGCCAGCAGCTTGGACAGGGGATACGAGCAGTACTTC. It yields the protein CASSLDRGYEQYF.

The chain has TRBV5-1 and TRBJ1-3; D remains ambiguous. The CDR3 runs 15 residues. Germline assignment: CDR1 SGHRS and CDR2 YFSETQ. Trimming removed 5 bases from V and 4 bases from J, with 16 bases in between. CDR3 nucleotides: TGCGCCAGCAGTACCGGGAGGAGCTTCGGAAACACCATATATTTT. Translated: CASSTGRSFGNTIYF.

V and J are TRBV5-1 and TRBJ1-4; D possibly corresponds to TRBD1 (6 bases). Per the germline V gene, CDR1 is SGHRS and CDR2 is YFSETQ. V was shortened by 2 bases and J by 2 bases, with 16 bases between the two germline ends. This CDR3 region has 17 residues. The CDR3 reads CASSLSISGATNEKLFF. CDR3 nucleotides: TGCGCCAGCAGCTTATCTATATCAGGGGCTACTAATGAAAAACTGTTTTTT. The variable domain in full, completed from reference TRBV5-1 and TRBJ1-4, reads KAGVTQTPRYLIKTRGQQVTLSCSPISGHRSVSWYQQTPGQGLQFLFEYFSETQRNKGNFPGRFSGRQFSNSRSEMNVSTLELGDSALYLCASSLSISGATNEKLFFGSGTQLSVL.

V gene TRBV5-6 combines with J gene TRBJ1-2; D call uncertain. Trimming cost V 4 bases and J 8 bases, with 12 bases left between them. CDR1 is SGHDT and CDR2 is YYEEEE in the germline V gene. This CDR3 is built from 12 residues. The CDR3 sequence: CASSPRGRGYTF. CDR3 sequence (DNA): TGTGCCAGCAGCCCTCGCGGAAGAGGCTACACCTTC.

V is TRBV7-6 and J is TRBJ2-5, with TRBD2 identical over 7 bases. The CDR3 spans 16 residues. Trimming took 4 bases from V and 4 from J; bases not matched to a gene: 12. Germline-derived CDR1 and CDR2 are SGHVS and FNYEAQ. Here the CDR3 reads CASSSTGPSGGETQYF. Here the CDR3 DNA reads TGTGCCAGCAGCTCGACGGGCCCCTCGGGGGGAGAGACCCAGTACTTC.

This clone was seen a single time. V is TRBV6-5 and J is TRBJ1-1, with a weak D call TRBD1 (6 bases). The CDR3 consists of 12 residues. Per germline, CDR1 MNHEY and CDR2 SVGAGI. The V and J ends lost 6 bases and 8 bases respectively, with 13 bases between them. CDR3 nucleotides: TGTGCCAGCAGATCCCTACAGGGAGAAGCTTTCTTT. Translation: CASRSLQGEAFF.

The genes are TRBV15 and TRBJ2-1; TRBD1 aligns across 7 bases. The CDR3 extends over 15 amino acids. Germline CDR1 and CDR2: LNHNV and YYDKDF (reference sequence). The J segment lost 8 bases and the V segment lost 0 bases, leaving 7 bases of the junction unmatched. The CDR3 sequence: CATSREGTGVHEQFF. In nucleotides, the CDR3 is TGTGCCACCAGCAGAGAAGGAACAGGGGTCCATGAGCAGTTCTTC.

This clone came up once. The V and J genes are TRBV6-6 and TRBJ2-7; 9 bases match TRBD1. CDR1 is MNHNY and CDR2 is SVGAGI in the germline V gene (reference sequence). There are 15 residues in the CDR3. After removal of 6 bases from V and 3 bases from J, the junction contained 9 bases not matched to a gene. The CDR3 loop is CASRGGQGADYEQYF. The CDR3 DNA follows: TGTGCCAGCAGGGGGGGACAGGGCGCGGACTACGAGCAGTACTTC.

The chain combines TRBV5-6 with TRBJ2-1; possible D gene TRBD2, 5 bases. CDR3 length equals 12 residues. CDR1 is SGHDT and CDR2 is YYEEEE in the germline V gene. Trimming removed 1 base at V and 10 bases at J, with 9 bases between. CDR3 in amino acids: CASSLRAGEQFF. Written as DNA, the CDR3 is TGTGCCAGCAGCTTGAGGGCGGGCGAGCAGTTCTTC.

The chain combines TRBV2 with TRBJ2-3, with D tentatively TRBD2 (6 bases). The CDR3 totals 15 residues. Trimming shortened V by 6 bases and J by 6 bases, and 19 bases separated the two germline ends. The germline gives CDR1 SNHLY, CDR2 FYNNEI. CDR3 DNA sequence: TGTGCCAGCAGCGCTAACCTCCCTGGGGGGGATACGCAGTATTTT. Amino acid sequence: CASSANLPGGDTQYF.

The chain couples TRBV6-6 to TRBJ1-2; 9 bases are shared with TRBD1. V shed 6 bases, J shed 1 base, and the junction held 6 bases outside the gene matches. This CDR3 has 15 amino acids. CDR1 is MNHNY and CDR2 is SVGAGI in the germline V gene (reference sequence). The DNA of the CDR3 is TGTGCCAGCAGACAGGGGGCCCCCCTTAACTATGGCTACACCTTC. Protein sequence: CASRQGAPLNYGYTF.

The chain couples TRBV6-1 to TRBJ1-5; TRBD1 matches 8 bases. CDR1 is MNHNS, CDR2 SASEGT, per germline. The ends lost 4 bases at V and 7 bases at J; junction bases unmatched: 6. This CDR3 is built from 14 residues. The CDR3 DNA reads as TGTGCCAGCAGTGCTACAGGGGGTTACCAGCCCCAGCATTTT. This encodes CASSATGGYQPQHF.

This chain connects TRBV27 to TRBJ2-2, with 7 bases fitting TRBD1. Germline V gene sequence: CDR1 MNHEY, CDR2 SMNVEV (reference sequence). J lost 4 bases, V lost 6 bases, and 5 bases had no gene match. This CDR3 has 14 amino acids. CDR3 in DNA: TGTGCCAGCAGCCTCGACAGGGCCACCGGGGAGCTGTTTTTT. Amino acid sequence: CASSLDRATGELFF.

V is TRBV12-5 and J is TRBJ2-3; 8 positions match TRBD2. V was clipped by 7 bases and J by 2 bases; unmatched bases: 11. The CDR3 consists of 16 residues. The germline CDR1 and CDR2 sequences are LGHNT and FRNRAP. As DNA, the CDR3 is TGTGCTAGTGCCTCCGGGATAGCGGGGTACACAGATACGCAGTATTTT. This codes for CASASGIAGYTDTQYF.